Shown below are 29 T cell receptor beta chains from a single sample sequenced in a study of cytomegalovirus exposure and HLA in healthy donors. The PCR ran on 60 Vbeta and 13 Jbeta primers. The table came from immunoSEQ multiplex PCR; TCRdb's copy has only in-frame clones and leaves some out. The data contain 60,000 to 75,000 clones, 60% to 80% of them singletons. Sequencing was carried out using PBMCs. These receptors all stem from a young woman in good health and CMV-seropositive.

Worth noting for this clone: An end of the junction does not agree with germline; a read error may underlie this. V is TRBV7-9 and J is TRBJ2-7; no firm D call. CDR1 SEHNR and CDR2 FQNEAQ come from the germline V gene (reference sequence). The CDR3 is 12 residues long. This CDR3 is CSSSHSLREQYF. CDR3 sequence (DNA): TGTTCCAGCAGCCATTCACTGCGAGAGCAGTACTTC.

V gene TRBV29-1 combines with J gene TRBJ2-1; possibly TRBD2 for D (6 bases). V was trimmed by 8 bases and J by 3 bases, leaving 11 bases between them. The CDR3 loop spans 12 amino acids. Germline CDR1 is SQVTM and CDR2 is ANQGSEA. The CDR3 DNA sequence: TGCAGCACCGCGGGAATCTACAATGAGCAGTTCTTC. It specifies CSTAGIYNEQFF.

The table lists this clone with a count of one. The chain has TRBV9 and TRBJ2-7, with 13 bases that match TRBD2. The CDR3 length is 15 residues. Germline values: CDR1 SGDLS, CDR2 YYNGEE. V gave up 0 bases and J gave up 4 bases; unmatched junction bases: 1. The CDR3 DNA sequence: TGTGCCAGCAGCGTAGGACTAGCGGGAGGTTACGAGCAGTACTTC. Translation gives CASSVGLAGGYEQYF.

In its sample, this clone was seen a few times. The rearrangement uses TRBV6-5 and TRBJ2-1; weak D call: TRBD1 (5 bases). Germline V CDR1 and CDR2: MNHEY, SVGAGI. The CDR3 consists of 15 residues. Trimming removed 4 bases from V and 3 bases from J, with 13 bases in between. The CDR3 is CASSSQGKNYNEQFF. In DNA, the CDR3 is TGTGCCAGCAGTTCCCAGGGAAAGAACTACAATGAGCAGTTCTTC.

The V gene is TRBV27, the J gene TRBJ1-2; D not resolved. The CDR3 is 13 amino acids. The V end was cut by 5 bases, the J end by 10 bases, with 17 bases between. Per the germline V gene, CDR1 is MNHEY and CDR2 is SMNVEV (reference sequence). The CDR3 nucleotides read TGTGCCAGCAGTCCTCGGGGTATTCAGGCCTACACCTTC. Protein product: CASSPRGIQAYTF.

The rearrangement uses TRBV29-1 and TRBJ1-2, with D unclear. This CDR3 spans 12 amino acids. Per germline, CDR1 SQVTM and CDR2 ANQGSEA. Trimming pared 4 bases from V and 0 bases from J, leaving 6 bases between. The CDR3 loop is CSVVTANYGYTF. The CDR3 bases are TGCAGCGTTGTAACAGCTAACTATGGCTACACCTTC.

The V gene is TRBV6-5, the J gene TRBJ1-5, with D perhaps TRBD1 (5 bases). The CDR3 loop spans 14 amino acids. The V gene lost 7 bases and the J gene lost 6 bases, with 16 bases spanning the gap. Looked up from germline, CDR1 is MNHEY and CDR2 is SVGAGI. The CDR3 DNA reads TGTGCCAGCACCCCGTGGCAGGGAAGTCAGCCCCAGCATTTT. As protein: CASTPWQGSQPQHF.

DNA of the CDR3: TGTGCCAGTAGTTCGGGACTCCAAGAGACCCAGTACTTC. This translates into CASSSGLQETQYF. This chain uses TRBV19 with TRBJ2-5, with TRBD2 as a possible D gene (6 bases). Germline CDR1 is LNHDA and CDR2 is SQIVND (reference sequence). This CDR3 has 13 amino acids. Trimming pared 5 bases from V and 1 base from J, leaving 8 bases between.

This chain connects TRBV10-3 to TRBJ1-5; 9 nucleotides match TRBD1. J lost 6 bases, V lost 4 bases, and 4 bases had no gene match. The CDR3 runs to 14 residues. Germline values: CDR1 ENHRY, CDR2 SYGVKD. As DNA, the CDR3 is TGTGCCATCAGTGTTGGGGGACAGGGTCAGCCCCAGCATTTT. It codes for CAISVGGQGQPQHF.

The chain joins TRBV5-1 to TRBJ1-4; 9 bases fit TRBD1. The CDR3 length is 17 residues. Germline-derived CDR1 and CDR2 are SGHRS and YFSETQ. With V trimmed by 0 bases and J by 9 bases, 12 bases remained unmatched. The DNA of the CDR3 is TGCGCCAGCAGCTTGGCAATTCGCGGGACAGGGTTGAAAAAACTGTTTTTT. This codes for CASSLAIRGTGLKKLFF.

This chain connects TRBV27 to TRBJ1-5; D gene uncertain. V was shortened by 5 bases and J by 5 bases, with 13 bases between the two germline ends. Per the germline V gene, CDR1 is MNHEY and CDR2 is SMNVEV (reference sequence). The CDR3 runs 14 residues. CDR3 region: CASSVAGGHQPQHF. The CDR3 bases are TGTGCCAGCAGTGTGGCCGGCGGGCATCAGCCCCAGCATTTT.

The genes are TRBV25-1 and TRBJ2-7, with 8 bases matching TRBD1. The germline V gene has CDR1 MGHDK and CDR2 SYGVNS. The length of the CDR3 is 13 residues. Unmatched junction bases numbered 6, after V lost 8 bases and J lost 3 bases. For the CDR3, the DNA is TGTGCCAGCGAAGGACAGGGCGTCTACGAGCAGTACTTC. Translation: CASEGQGVYEQYF.

The chain carries TRBV14 and TRBJ2-7; 8 positions agree with TRBD1. V trimming: 4 bases; J trimming: 7 bases; junction bases outside the gene matches: 6. The CDR3 length is 13 residues. Germline CDR1 and CDR2: SGHDN and FVKESK. CDR3: CASSRDRRVEQYF. The CDR3 DNA reads TGTGCCAGCAGCCGGGACAGGCGGGTAGAGCAGTACTTC.

The chain links TRBV6-5 to TRBJ1-1; 7 positions match TRBD1. The CDR3 has 11 amino acids. The V gene's germline CDR1 is MNHEY and CDR2 SVGAGI. With 5 bases clipped from V and 6 bases from J, the junction kept 0 bases outside the gene matches. The DNA for the CDR3 is TGTGCCAGCAGTGACAGGGCTGAAGCTTTCTTT. Protein product: CASSDRAEAFF.

This sequence joins TRBV5-6 and TRBJ1-2, with D perhaps TRBD1 (5 bases). The CDR3 is 15 residues long. Trimming took off 4 bases at V and 0 bases at J, with 13 bases between the two ends. The V gene's germline CDR1 is SGHDT and CDR2 YYEEEE. DNA for the CDR3: TGTGCCAGCAGCCCGTGGACACTTACTAACTATGGCTACACCTTC. Translation: CASSPWTLTNYGYTF.

This chain joins TRBV5-6 and TRBJ2-7; maybe TRBD2 (5 bases). The CDR3 runs to 15 residues. Germline CDR1 reads SGHDT; CDR2 reads YYEEEE. V was trimmed by 2 bases and J by 5 bases, leaving 17 bases between them. This CDR3 reads CASSFIATASDEQYF. The CDR3 coding sequence is TGTGCCAGCAGCTTTATAGCGACGGCGTCGGACGAGCAGTACTTC. The whole variable domain, filled in from reference TRBV5-6 and TRBJ2-7, reads DAGVTQSPTHLIKTRGQQVTLRCSPKSGHDTVSWYQQALGQGPQFIFQYYEEEERQRGNFPDRFSGHQFPNYSSELNVNALLLGDSALYLCASSFIATASDEQYFGPGTRLTVT.

The chain has TRBV30 and TRBJ1-1; D unclear. Germline CDR1 is GTSNPN and CDR2 is SVGIG (reference sequence). Trimming cost V 2 bases and J 4 bases, with 11 bases left between them. This CDR3 spans 13 amino acids. The CDR3, as DNA: TGTGCCTGGAGTCTGTCCCCGGGCACTGAAGCTTTCTTT. This gives the protein CAWSLSPGTEAFF.

This clone was observed a handful of times. The chain carries TRBV5-6 and TRBJ1-2, with a tentative D call TRBD1 (6 bases). Germline CDR1 reads SGHDT; CDR2 reads YYEEEE. V dropped 2 bases and J dropped 4 bases, with 15 bases sitting between them. The CDR3 has 15 residues. The CDR3 coding sequence is TGTGCCAGCAGCTTTACAGGGATCAAAGGCTATGGCTACACCTTC. Its protein product is CASSFTGIKGYGYTF.

The chain links TRBV4-2 to TRBJ1-1; no firm D call. Germline CDR1 LGHNA, CDR2 YNFKEQ. The V end lost 4 bases, the J end lost 5 bases, and 14 bases lay between the germline ends. The CDR3 sequence is 14 residues long. DNA of the CDR3: TGTGCCAGCAGCCCTCCAACGACTAGGACTGAAGCTTTCTTT. It specifies CASSPPTTRTEAFF.

The J gene is TRBJ2-7, the V gene TRBV6-6; no firm D call. V lost 11 bases and J 0 bases, leaving 23 bases between the germline ends. Germline assignment: CDR1 MNHNY and CDR2 SVGAGI (reference sequence). The CDR3 is 16 residues long. The CDR3 nucleotides read TGTGCCTGCTTTGAGGTTTCGGGTTCAAGCTCCTACGAGCAGTACTTC. Its protein product is CACFEVSGSSSYEQYF.

This chain joins TRBV11-2 and TRBJ1-1; D not resolved. Trimming removed 5 bases from V and 11 bases from J, with 12 bases in between. From germline, CDR1 is SGHAT and CDR2 FQNNGV. The CDR3 runs 11 residues. CDR3 DNA: TGTGCCAGCAGCATGTATGGCATGGCTTTCTTT. Residues: CASSMYGMAFF. Full variable domain (missing parts from reference TRBV11-2 and TRBJ1-1): EAGVAQSPRYKIIEKRQSVAFWCNPISGHATLYWYQQILGQGPKLLIQFQNNGVVDDSQLPKDRFSAERLKGVDSTLKIQPAKLEDSAVYLCASSMYGMAFFGQGTRLTVV.

This clone turned up a few times. V and J are TRBV6-6 and TRBJ1-1, with 7 bases aligning to TRBD1. The V and J ends lost 5 bases and 1 base, in that order; junction bases with no gene match: 4. The CDR3 spans 14 residues. Germline assignment: CDR1 MNHNY and CDR2 SVGAGI (reference sequence). CDR3 region: CASSQQGGNTEAFF. CDR3 DNA: TGTGCCAGCAGTCAGCAGGGGGGGAACACTGAAGCTTTCTTT.

This chain joins TRBV11-1 and TRBJ2-1; D not certain. Germline V lookup: CDR1 SGHAT, CDR2 FQDESV (reference sequence). Trimming removed 3 bases from V and 7 bases from J, with 7 bases in between. This CDR3 contains 12 residues. This CDR3 is CASSFSGNEQFF. The DNA for the CDR3 is TGTGCCAGCAGCTTCTCGGGTAATGAGCAGTTCTTC.

This sequence joins TRBV19 and TRBJ2-7; possible D gene TRBD1, 5 bases. Germline CDR1 reads LNHDA; CDR2 reads SQIVND (reference sequence). V shed 4 bases and J shed 1 base, with 14 bases lying between them. The CDR3 is 15 residues long. CDR3 sequence: CASSSTGVGSYEQYF. The CDR3 DNA follows: TGTGCCAGTAGTAGTACAGGTGTTGGATCCTACGAGCAGTACTTC.

The V call is TRBV5-4, the J call TRBJ1-2, with D possibly being TRBD1 (5 bases). The CDR3 runs to 14 residues. Germline loops: CDR1 SGHNT, CDR2 YYREEE (reference sequence). The V and J ends lost 0 bases and 10 bases respectively, with 16 bases between them. The DNA for the CDR3 is TGTGCCAGCAGCTTGGCAGGGCAGTCGAGAGACTACACCTTC. As protein: CASSLAGQSRDYTF.

V and J are TRBV18 and TRBJ2-6; the D is unclear. CDR1 and CDR2 from the germline V gene are KGHSH and LQKENI. The CDR3 consists of 18 residues. V was cut by 6 bases and J by 1 base, with 19 bases left in between. The CDR3 sequence: CASSLAPPRTSGANVLTF. DNA for the CDR3: TGTGCCAGCTCCCTCGCCCCTCCCCGAACTTCTGGGGCCAACGTCCTGACTTTC.

CDR3: CASSQDQGGRSGNTIYF. For the CDR3, the DNA is TGCGCCAGCAGCCAAGATCAAGGAGGCCGCTCTGGAAACACCATATATTTT. The chain joins TRBV4-1 to TRBJ1-3; D gene ambiguous. The germline V gene encodes CDR1 MGHRA and CDR2 YSYEKL. The V end was cut by 0 bases, the J end by 0 bases, with 12 bases between. The CDR3 has 17 amino acids.

The chain employs TRBV30 and TRBJ2-7; the match to TRBD1 covers 7 bases. V was clipped by 3 bases and J by 0 bases; unmatched bases: 8. CDR1 and CDR2 (germline): GTSNPN, SVGIG (reference sequence). The CDR3 has 15 residues. CDR3: CAWRWSTGSSYEQYF. Here the CDR3 DNA reads TGTGCCTGGAGATGGTCGACAGGGAGCTCCTACGAGCAGTACTTC.

The chain recombines TRBV14 with TRBJ2-7; TRBD1 aligns across 8 bases. J was trimmed by 6 bases and V by 4 bases; bases with no gene match: 5. The CDR3 sequence is 13 residues long. The germline V gene encodes CDR1 SGHDN and CDR2 FVKESK. The CDR3 sequence is CASSRTGSGEQYF. The DNA for the CDR3 is TGTGCCAGCAGCCGGACAGGGAGCGGCGAGCAGTACTTC.